The clone carrying this T cell receptor (beta chain) has only a few counts. The length of the CDR3 is 14 residues. V lost 5 bases and J 7 bases, leaving 20 bases between the germline ends. Germline CDR1 DFQATT, CDR2 SNEGSKA (reference sequence). TCRdb re-derived calls from the RT-PCR reads in MiXCR, one entry per CDR3 protein. The sample lists about 680,000 distinct CDR3 sequences, 13% to 15% occurring once. Source material: memory CD4+ T cells from blood. This TCR was sampled from a female donor in good health, serving as a healthy control. The rearrangement joins TRBV20-1 to TRBJ2-5, with D maybe TRBD1 (5 bases). As DNA, the CDR3 is TGCAGTGCTCCTCCCTCGACAGCACGTACGACCCAGTACTTC. It codes for CSAPPSTARTTQYF.